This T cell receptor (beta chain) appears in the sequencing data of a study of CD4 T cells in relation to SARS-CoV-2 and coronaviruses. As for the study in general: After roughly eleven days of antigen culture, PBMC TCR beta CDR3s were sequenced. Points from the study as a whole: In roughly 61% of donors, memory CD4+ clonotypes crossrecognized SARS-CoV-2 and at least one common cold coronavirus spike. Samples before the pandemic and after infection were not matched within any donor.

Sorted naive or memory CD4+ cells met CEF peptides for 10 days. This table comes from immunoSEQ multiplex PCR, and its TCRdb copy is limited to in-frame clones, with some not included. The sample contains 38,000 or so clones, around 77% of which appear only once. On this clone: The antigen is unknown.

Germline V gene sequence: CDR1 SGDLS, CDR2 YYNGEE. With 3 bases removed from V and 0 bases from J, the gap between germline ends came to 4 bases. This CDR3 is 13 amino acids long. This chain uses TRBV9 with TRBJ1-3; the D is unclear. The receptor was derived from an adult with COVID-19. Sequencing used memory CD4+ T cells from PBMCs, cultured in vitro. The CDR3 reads CASSAASGNTIYF. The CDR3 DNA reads TGTGCCAGCAGCGCTGCCTCTGGAAACACCATATATTTT.